Below are 2 T cell receptor beta chains sequenced from a single sample in a study of blood T cell repertoires in COVID-19. Sequencing used immunoSEQ multiplex PCR; TCRdb keeps in-frame clones, though not all of them. Here the sample spans around 290,000 clones, about 89% being singletons. Sequenced material: PBMCs or T cells enriched from blood (not recorded which). The receptors were gathered from a woman in her late teens or twenties who had recovered from COVID-19.

This chain connects TRBV7-9 to TRBJ2-3; possibly TRBD2 for D (5 bases). Germline CDR1 SEHNR, CDR2 FQNEAQ (reference sequence). Trimming removed 3 bases from V and 1 base from J, with 8 bases in between. This CDR3 region has 14 residues. The CDR3 here is CASSLGERTDTQYF. In nucleotides, the CDR3 is TGTGCCAGCAGCTTGGGAGAGCGCACAGATACGCAGTATTTT.

This chain connects TRBV9 to TRBJ1-5; D is ambiguous. The V and J ends lost 0 bases and 2 bases respectively, with 9 bases between them. The length of the CDR3 is 15 residues. CDR1 is SGDLS, CDR2 YYNGEE, per germline. The chain's CDR3 is CASSVGGFGNQPQHF. As DNA, the CDR3 is TGTGCCAGCAGCGTAGGAGGGTTCGGCAATCAGCCCCAGCATTTT.